This T cell receptor (beta chain) derives from a study of blood T cell repertoires in COVID-19 (dated by TCRdb to the early 2020s). At the level of the whole study: ImmuneRACE Cohort 3 recovered participants were defined by two consecutive negative NP/OP PCR tests, healthcare professional clearance, or symptom resolution. The collaborator samples originated in the United States, Italy and Spain and spanned the acute and convalescent phases of COVID-19. The material from the prospective study consisted of cDNA or gDNA derived from T cells, B-cell-depleted T cells, or PBMCs. Subjects who had been exposed to COVID-19, were actively infected with it, or had recovered from it provided the deeply sampled blood TCRbeta repertoires that made up the dataset. The repertoires were released in a freely available public database meant as a resource for research on the immune response to SARS-CoV-2. Samples came from the ongoing ImmuneRACE study (first 160 participants) plus 1,254 subjects from 6 global collaborators. The sample metadata nearly always contained a de-identified subject ID, COVID-19 status, age in years and sex. Where HLA class I and class II types were available, the types were taken from metadata supplied by the sample provider, not from assay-based typing.

About this clone itself: The specificity of this receptor is unknown. Base qualities were left out, and no much larger clone turns up one base away.

In the prospective study, participants were roughly 18 to 95 years old, resided in fewer than 25 geographic areas of the United States, and were enrolled through a virtual design. In the prospective study, cohorts were assigned on the basis of participant-reported clinical history obtained from a screening survey and a study questionnaire. Mobile phlebotomists in the prospective study collected whole blood, serum and a nasopharyngeal or oropharyngeal swab from every participant. Additional blood draws and questionnaires over an approximately 2-month period could optionally be provided by prospective study participants. Before DNA extraction, prospective study blood samples were shipped either frozen or at room temperature. TCRbeta CDR3 regions were amplified from genomic DNA by means of the immunoSEQ Assay, a bias-controlled multiplex PCR. As for the original processing: Nucleated cell counts per sample were estimated from amplification of reference gene primers within the assay. To quantify the absolute abundance of each unique TCRbeta CDR3 rearrangement, sequence reads were collapsed and filtered. For each sample, productive Simpson clonality was calculated as the square root of Simpson's diversity index over productive rearrangements. TCRdb limited this immuneACCESS table to in-frame rearrangements with V and J called. A share of clones is missing; checked studies link under half to unresolved V genes, and the rest is unexplained. From that table come the V and J calls and clone size; the DNA was used to work out D and trimming. Across this sample there are roughly 140,000 clones, with 84% seen only once. The ten largest clones capture 3.5% to 5% of the sample.

V loses 2 bases, J loses 9 bases, and the germline ends lie 7 bases apart. The CDR3 holds 11 amino acids from the cysteine to the phenylalanine. Only the CDR3 DNA stays, 33 bases, in frame from base 1. As encoded in the germline V gene, CDR1 is MDHEN while CDR2 is SYDVKM. The study at large found these results: Clinical and demographic metadata were provided uncurated, with the amount varying by source and participant.

Recombination joined TRBV28 with TRBJ2-5; no confident D gene assignment can be made. Sequenced: PBMCs or T cells enriched from blood (not recorded which). The receptor was isolated from a man aged 50-59 years in a cohort exposed to, infected with or recovered from COVID-19 (not recorded which). The CDR3 is CASSLSDSQYF. The sequence in DNA is TGTGCCAGCAGTTTAAGTGACTCCCAGTACTTC. Supplemented by the reference TRBV28 and TRBJ2-5 proteins around the CDR3, the complete variable domain is DVKVTQSSRYLVKRTGEKVFLECVQDMDHENMFWYRQDPGLGLRLIYFSYDVKMKEKGDIPEGYSVSREKKERFSLILESASTNQTSMYLCASSLSDSQYFGPGTRLLVL.